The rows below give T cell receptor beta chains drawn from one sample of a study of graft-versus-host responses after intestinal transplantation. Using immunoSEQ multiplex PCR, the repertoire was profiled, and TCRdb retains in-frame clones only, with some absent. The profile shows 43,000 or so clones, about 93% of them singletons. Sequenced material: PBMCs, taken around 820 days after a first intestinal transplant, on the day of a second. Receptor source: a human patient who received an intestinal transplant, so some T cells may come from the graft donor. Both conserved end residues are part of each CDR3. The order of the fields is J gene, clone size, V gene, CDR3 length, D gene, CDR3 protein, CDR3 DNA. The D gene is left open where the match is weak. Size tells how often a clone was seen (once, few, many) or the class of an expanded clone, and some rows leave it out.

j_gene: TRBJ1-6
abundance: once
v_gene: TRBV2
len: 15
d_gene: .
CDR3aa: CASRDSGSYNSPLHF
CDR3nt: TGTGCCAGCAGGGACAGTGGGAGTTATAATTCACCCCTCCACTTT

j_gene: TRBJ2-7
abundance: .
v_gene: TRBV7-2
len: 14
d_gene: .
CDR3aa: CASSLLTGSYEQYF
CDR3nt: TGTGCCAGCAGCTTATTGACAGGTTCCTACGAGCAGTACTTC

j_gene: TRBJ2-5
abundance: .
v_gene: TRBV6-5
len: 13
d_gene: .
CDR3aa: CASSEGREETQYF
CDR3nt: TGTGCCAGCAGTGAAGGCAGGGAAGAGACCCAGTACTTC

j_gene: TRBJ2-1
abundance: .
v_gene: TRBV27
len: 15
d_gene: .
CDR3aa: CASSFWQGAYNEQFF
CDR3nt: TGTGCCAGCAGTTTTTGGCAGGGCGCCTACAATGAGCAGTTCTTC

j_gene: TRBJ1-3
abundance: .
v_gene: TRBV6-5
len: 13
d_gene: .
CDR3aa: CASSLTALNTIYF
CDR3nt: TGTGCCAGCAGTTTGACAGCGCTGAACACCATATATTTT

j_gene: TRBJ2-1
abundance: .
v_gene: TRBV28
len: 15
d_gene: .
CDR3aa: CASSPGDSTYNEQFF
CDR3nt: TGTGCCAGCAGTCCCGGGGATAGCACCTACAATGAGCAGTTCTTC

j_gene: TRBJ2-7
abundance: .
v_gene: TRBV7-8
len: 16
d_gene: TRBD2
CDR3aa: CASSLGGIEGSYEQYF
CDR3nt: TGTGCCAGCAGCTTGGGGGGGATAGAGGGATCCTACGAGCAGTACTTC

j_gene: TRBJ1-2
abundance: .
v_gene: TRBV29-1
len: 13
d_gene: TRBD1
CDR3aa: CSVPQTGVYGYTF
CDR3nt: TGCAGCGTTCCCCAAACAGGGGTATATGGCTACACCTTC

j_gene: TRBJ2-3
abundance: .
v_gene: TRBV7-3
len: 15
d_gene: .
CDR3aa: CASSLGGLHTDTQYF
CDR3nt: TGTGCCAGCAGCTTAGGGGGGCTCCATACAGATACGCAGTATTTT

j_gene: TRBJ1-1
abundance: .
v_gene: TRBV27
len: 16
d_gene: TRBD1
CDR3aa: CASSQGQGIMNTEAFF
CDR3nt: TGTGCCAGCAGCCAAGGACAGGGAATTATGAACACTGAAGCTTTCTTT

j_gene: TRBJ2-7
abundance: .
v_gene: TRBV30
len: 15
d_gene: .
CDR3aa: CAWSVPRGGVHEQYF
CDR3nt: TGTGCCTGGAGTGTTCCCAGGGGGGGGGTCCACGAGCAGTACTTC

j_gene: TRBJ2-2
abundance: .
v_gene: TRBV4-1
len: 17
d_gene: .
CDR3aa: CASSQEAGVVDTGELFF
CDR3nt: TGCGCCAGCAGCCAAGAGGCAGGGGTTGTAGACACCGGGGAGCTGTTTTTT

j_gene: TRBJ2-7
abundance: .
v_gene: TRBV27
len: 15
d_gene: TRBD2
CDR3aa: CASSLRLAGVYEQYF
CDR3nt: TGTGCCAGCAGTTTACGACTAGCGGGAGTTTACGAGCAGTACTTC

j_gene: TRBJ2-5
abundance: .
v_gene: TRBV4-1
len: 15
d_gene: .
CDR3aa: CASSQESVGAETQYF
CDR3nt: TGCGCCAGCAGCCAAGAGTCAGTGGGAGCAGAGACCCAGTACTTC

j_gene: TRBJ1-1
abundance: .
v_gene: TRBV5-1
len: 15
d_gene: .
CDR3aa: CASARAGRTNTEAFF
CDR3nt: TGCGCCAGCGCCAGGGCCGGACGTACGAACACTGAAGCTTTCTTT

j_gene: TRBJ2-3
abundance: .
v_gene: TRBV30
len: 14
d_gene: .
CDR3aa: CAWNPTGLTDTQYF
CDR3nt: TGTGCCTGGAACCCCACCGGGCTCACAGATACGCAGTATTTT

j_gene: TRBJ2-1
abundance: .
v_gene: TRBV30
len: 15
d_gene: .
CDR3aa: CAWSVILSLYNEQFF
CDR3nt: TGTGCCTGGAGTGTGATACTGTCACTATACAATGAGCAGTTCTTC

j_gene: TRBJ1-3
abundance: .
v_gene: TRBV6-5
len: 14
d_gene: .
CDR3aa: CASRVRPPGNTIYF
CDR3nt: TGTGCCAGTCGGGTGAGGCCCCCTGGAAACACCATATATTTT

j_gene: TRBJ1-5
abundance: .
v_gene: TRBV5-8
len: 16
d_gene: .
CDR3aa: CASSTGTLYSNQPQHF
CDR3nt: TGTGCCAGCAGCACAGGGACCTTATATAGCAATCAGCCCCAGCATTTT

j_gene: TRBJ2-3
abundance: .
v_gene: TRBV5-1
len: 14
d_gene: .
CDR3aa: CASSGGRTTDTQYF
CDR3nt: TGCGCCAGCAGTGGCGGACGTACCACAGATACGCAGTATTTT

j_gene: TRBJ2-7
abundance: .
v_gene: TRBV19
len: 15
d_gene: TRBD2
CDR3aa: CASGYKTSGSYEQYF
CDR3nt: TGTGCCAGTGGCTATAAGACTAGCGGCTCCTACGAGCAGTACTTC

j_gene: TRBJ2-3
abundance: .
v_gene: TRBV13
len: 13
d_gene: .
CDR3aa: CASSALARDTQYF
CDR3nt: TGTGCCAGCAGCGCCCTAGCCCGGGATACGCAGTATTTT

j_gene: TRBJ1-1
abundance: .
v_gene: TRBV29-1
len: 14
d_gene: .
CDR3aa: CSVGSGLANTEAFF
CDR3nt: TGCAGCGTTGGTAGCGGGCTTGCGAACACTGAAGCTTTCTTT

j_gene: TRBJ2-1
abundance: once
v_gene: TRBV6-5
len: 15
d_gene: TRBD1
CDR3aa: CASRISGQAAREQFF
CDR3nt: TGTGCCAGCAGGATATCAGGACAGGCTGCACGGGAGCAGTTCTTC

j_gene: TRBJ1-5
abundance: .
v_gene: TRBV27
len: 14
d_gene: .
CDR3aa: CASSSSTGWQPQHF
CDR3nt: .

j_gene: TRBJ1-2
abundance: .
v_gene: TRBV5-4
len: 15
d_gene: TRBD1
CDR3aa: CASSSGQGSDYGYTF
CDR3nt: TGTGCCAGCAGCTCAGGACAGGGGTCTGACTATGGCTACACCTTC

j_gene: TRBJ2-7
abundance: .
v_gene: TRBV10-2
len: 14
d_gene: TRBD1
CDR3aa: CASSVPGQGTEQYF
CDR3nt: TGCGCCAGCAGTGTCCCGGGACAGGGGACCGAGCAGTACTTC

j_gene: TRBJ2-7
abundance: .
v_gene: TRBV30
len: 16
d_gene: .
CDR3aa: CAWSVGWGDIPYEQYF
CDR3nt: TGTGCCTGGAGTGTCGGGTGGGGGGACATTCCTTACGAGCAGTACTTC

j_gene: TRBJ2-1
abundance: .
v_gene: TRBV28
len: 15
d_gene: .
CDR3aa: CASSLGPPPKNEQFF
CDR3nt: TGTGCCAGCAGCCTGGGACCACCCCCAAAGAATGAGCAGTTCTTC

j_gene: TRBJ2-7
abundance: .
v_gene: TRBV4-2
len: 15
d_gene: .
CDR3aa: CASSHIGADSYEQYF
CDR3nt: TGTGCCAGCAGCCATATCGGGGCGGACTCCTACGAGCAGTACTTC

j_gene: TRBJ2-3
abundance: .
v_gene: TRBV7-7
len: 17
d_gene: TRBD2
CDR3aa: CASSSGLAGGRSDTQYF
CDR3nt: TGTGCTAGCAGCTCTGGACTAGCGGGAGGTCGGTCAGATACGCAGTATTTT

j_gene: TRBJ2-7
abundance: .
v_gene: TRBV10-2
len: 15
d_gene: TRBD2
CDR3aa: CASSESGGGSYEQYF
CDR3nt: TGCGCCAGCAGTGAAAGTGGGGGGGGCTCCTACGAGCAGTACTTC

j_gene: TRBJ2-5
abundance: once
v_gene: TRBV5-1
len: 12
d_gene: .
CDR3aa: CASKTVQETQYF
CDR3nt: TGCGCCAGTAAGACGGTCCAAGAGACCCAGTACTTC

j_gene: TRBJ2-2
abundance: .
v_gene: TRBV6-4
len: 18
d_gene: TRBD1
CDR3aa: CASTPNLGQGDFSGELFF
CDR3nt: TGTGCCAGCACCCCAAACCTGGGACAGGGGGACTTTTCCGGGGAGCTGTTTTTT

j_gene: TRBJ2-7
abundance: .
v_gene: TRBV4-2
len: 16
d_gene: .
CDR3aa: CASSETYSGGSHEQYF
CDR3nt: TGTGCCAGCAGCGAAACATATAGTGGGGGTTCCCACGAGCAGTACTTC

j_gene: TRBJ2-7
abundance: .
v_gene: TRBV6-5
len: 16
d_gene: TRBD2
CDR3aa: CASSYSRLAGNYEQYF
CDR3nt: TGTGCCAGCAGTTACTCACGACTAGCGGGGAACTACGAGCAGTACTTC

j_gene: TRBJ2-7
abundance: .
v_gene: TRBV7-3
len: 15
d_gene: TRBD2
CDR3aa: CASSFGTSGSYEQYF
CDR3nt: TGTGCCAGCAGCTTTGGGACTAGCGGGAGCTACGAGCAGTACTTC

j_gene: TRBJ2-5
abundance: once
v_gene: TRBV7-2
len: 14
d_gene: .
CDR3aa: CASSRPVSQETQYF
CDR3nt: TGTGCCAGCAGCCGTCCGGTGTCTCAAGAGACCCAGTACTTC

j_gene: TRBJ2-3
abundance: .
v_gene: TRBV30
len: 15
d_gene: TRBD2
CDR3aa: CAWTPGTSGTDTQYF
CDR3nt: TGTGCCTGGACCCCTGGGACTAGCGGCACAGATACGCAGTATTTT

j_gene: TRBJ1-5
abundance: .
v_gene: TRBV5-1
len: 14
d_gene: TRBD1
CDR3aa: CASSFGTGRQPQHF
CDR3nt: TGCGCCAGCAGCTTTGGGACAGGGCGCCAGCCCCAGCATTTT

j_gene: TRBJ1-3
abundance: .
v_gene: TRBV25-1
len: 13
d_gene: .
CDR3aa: CARSRASGNTIYF
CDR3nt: TGTGCCAGATCTAGGGCCTCTGGAAACACCATATATTTT

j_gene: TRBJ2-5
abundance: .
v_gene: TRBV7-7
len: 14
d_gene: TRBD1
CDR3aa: CASSRTGGQETQYF
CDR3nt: TGTGCTAGCAGTAGGACAGGGGGACAAGAGACCCAGTACTTC

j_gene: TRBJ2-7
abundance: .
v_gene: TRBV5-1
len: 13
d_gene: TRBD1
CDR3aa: CASSLAGGLEQYF
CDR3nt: TGCGCCAGCAGCTTGGCAGGGGGCCTCGAGCAGTACTTC

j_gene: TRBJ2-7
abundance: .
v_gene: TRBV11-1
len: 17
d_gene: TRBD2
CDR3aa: CASSLPGTSGGYYEQYF
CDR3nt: TGTGCCAGCAGCTTACCTGGGACTAGCGGCGGTTACTACGAGCAGTACTTC

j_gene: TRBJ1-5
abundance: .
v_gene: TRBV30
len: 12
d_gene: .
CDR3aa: CAWSVPPQPQHF
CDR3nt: TGTGCCTGGAGTGTACCCCCCCAGCCCCAGCATTTT

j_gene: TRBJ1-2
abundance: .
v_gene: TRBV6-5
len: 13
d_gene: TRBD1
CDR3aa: CASSYGTVYGYTF
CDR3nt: TGTGCCAGCAGTTACGGGACAGTCTATGGCTACACCTTC

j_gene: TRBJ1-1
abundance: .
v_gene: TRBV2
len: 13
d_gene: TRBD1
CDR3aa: CASSGQGGTEAFF
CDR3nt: TGTGCCAGCAGTGGACAGGGCGGCACTGAAGCTTTCTTT

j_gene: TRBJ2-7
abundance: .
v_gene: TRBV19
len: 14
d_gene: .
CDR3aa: CASSPSGRGYEQYF
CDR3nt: TGTGCCAGTAGTCCCTCGGGTAGAGGCTACGAGCAGTACTTC

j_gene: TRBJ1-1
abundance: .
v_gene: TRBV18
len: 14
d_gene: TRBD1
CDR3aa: CASSPGQGNTEAFF
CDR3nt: TGTGCCAGCTCACCGGGACAGGGAAACACTGAAGCTTTCTTT

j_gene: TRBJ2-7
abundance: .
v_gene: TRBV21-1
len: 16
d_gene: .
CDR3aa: CASSKVPPTVIYEQYF
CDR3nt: TGTGCCAGCAGCAAAGTCCCTCCGACAGTGATCTACGAGCAGTACTTC

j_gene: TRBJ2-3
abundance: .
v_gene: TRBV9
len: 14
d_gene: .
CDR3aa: CASGPGAAEDTQYF
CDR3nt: TGTGCCAGCGGCCCAGGGGCGGCCGAAGATACGCAGTATTTT

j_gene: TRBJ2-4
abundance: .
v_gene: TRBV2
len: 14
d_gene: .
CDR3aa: CASSGTEAKNIQYF
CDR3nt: TGTGCCAGCAGTGGGACCGAAGCCAAAAACATTCAGTACTTC

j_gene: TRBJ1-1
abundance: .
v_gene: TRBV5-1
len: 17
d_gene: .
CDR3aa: CASSWGLIGGANTEAFF
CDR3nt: TGCGCCAGCAGCTGGGGTCTTATAGGGGGGGCGAACACTGAAGCTTTCTTT